The T cell receptor beta chain under discussion was sequenced for a study of cytomegalovirus exposure and HLA in healthy donors. Findings and limits, study-wide: Based on reports, TCR beta sequences accurately predicted HLA-A and HLA-B alleles for most subjects. Analyzed later, most CMV-associated TCR beta chains appeared HLA-restricted. Investigators reported around 150 TCR beta chains as tied to cytomegalovirus. Productive rates of about 87% or about 30% were seen for most TCR beta V segments in an earlier analysis.

The PCR ran on 60 Vbeta and 13 Jbeta primers. Assay: immunoSEQ multiplex PCR; the TCRdb copy retains only in-frame clones and omits some. The sample includes some 120,000 clones, around three quarters of them seen just once. Of note for this clone: Its target is not known.

CDR1 is LNHDA and CDR2 is SQIVND in the germline V gene (reference sequence). J gave up 7 bases and V 1 base, and 6 bases lay outside the gene matches. The CDR3 is made up of 15 amino acids. The origin of this receptor is a man aged 30 to 39 in good health and CMV-seropositive. Sequencing was carried out using PBMCs. The V and J genes are TRBV19 and TRBJ2-3; 9 bases line up with TRBD1. This CDR3 reads CASSIVGQGRNTQYF. The CDR3 DNA is TGTGCCAGTAGTATAGTAGGACAGGGGAGGAATACGCAGTATTTT.